These T cell receptor beta chains were read from a single sample in a study of blood T cells in healthy people across ages. Each CDR3 protein gets one entry after TCRdb re-called the 5' RACE reads with MiXCR. The profile shows about a million distinct CDR3 sequences, roughly half of them singletons. The sample comprised blood. These receptors originate from a woman aged 55-75 years in good health. Each CDR3 is given with its conserved first and last residue. Fields, in order: D gene, V gene, J gene, clone size, CDR3 protein, CDR3 DNA. A D gene is named only where the DNA matches it firmly. A clone size is listed for some rows: how often the clone was seen (once, few, many), or a class if it is expanded.

>-|TRBV20-1|TRBJ2-5|-
CSARVAGYQETQYF
TGCAGTGCTAGAGTCGCGGGTTACCAAGAGACCCAGTACTTC
>TRBD2|TRBV20-1|TRBJ2-3|-
CSASWGLARITDTQYF
TGCAGTGCTAGTTGGGGACTAGCGCGGATCACAGATACGCAGTATTTT
>-|TRBV4-1|TRBJ2-1|many
CASSLSGSNPNEQFF
TGCGCCAGCAGCCTAAGTGGCTCCAACCCCAATGAGCAGTTCTTC
>-|TRBV10-3|TRBJ2-3|few
CAISAGEADTQYF
TGTGCCATCAGTGCAGGGGAAGCAGATACGCAGTATTTT
>-|TRBV28|TRBJ2-1|-
CASSAGGANEQFF
TGTGCCAGCAGCGCAGGAGGGGCCAATGAGCAGTTCTTC
>-|TRBV10-3|TRBJ2-5|-
CAISESRGVETQYF
TGTGCCATCAGTGAGTCTAGGGGTGTAGAGACCCAGTACTTC
>-|TRBV7-9|TRBJ1-1|once
CASSPAPRQATEAFF
TGTGCCAGCAGCCCCGCCCCAAGACAAGCGACTGAAGCTTTCTTT
>-|TRBV30|TRBJ2-2|-
CAWNSGSNTGELFF
TGTGCCTGGAATAGCGGATCGAACACCGGGGAGCTGTTTTTT
>-|TRBV7-8|TRBJ1-5|-
CASSFERNSNQPQHF
TGTGCCAGCAGCTTCGAGCGGAATAGCAATCAGCCCCAGCATTTT
>-|TRBV20-1|TRBJ1-5|once
CSARAFDLGGGNQPQHF
TGCAGTGCTAGAGCCTTCGACCTAGGGGGTGGCAATCAGCCCCAGCATTTT
>TRBD2|TRBV14|TRBJ2-7|once
CASTPAGAPYEQYF
TGTGCCAGCACCCCAGCGGGAGCGCCCTACGAGCAGTACTTC
>-|TRBV28|TRBJ2-1|few
CASSFPLTDSRHNEQFF
TGTGCCAGCAGTTTCCCCCTCACGGACAGCCGACACAATGAGCAGTTCTTC
>-|TRBV7-2|TRBJ2-5|-
CASSKGLIETQYF
TGTGCCAGCAGCAAGGGACTGATAGAGACCCAGTACTTC
>TRBD2|TRBV2|TRBJ2-5|-
CASSPLAGNQETQYF
TGTGCCAGCAGTCCACTAGCGGGAAACCAAGAGACCCAGTACTTC
>-|TRBV2|TRBJ2-7|-
CASSEWEEQYF
TGTGCCAGCAGTGAATGGGAAGAGCAGTACTTC
>TRBD1|TRBV28|TRBJ1-2|-
CASSSARGDYGYTF
TGTGCCAGCAGTTCGGCCAGGGGGGACTATGGCTACACCTTC
>-|TRBV2|TRBJ1-6|few
CASSSADVLNSPLHF
TGTGCCAGCAGCTCGGCGGACGTATTAAATTCACCCCTCCACTTT
>TRBD1|TRBV29-1|TRBJ2-5|few
CSGEGTGQLYF
TGCAGCGGTGAGGGGACAGGCCAGTTGTACTTC
>-|TRBV5-5|TRBJ2-3|once
CASSGDSRGDTQYF
TGTGCCAGCAGCGGGGACTCCCGCGGAGATACGCAGTATTTT
>-|TRBV29-1|TRBJ2-7|-
CSVVSPLPGPREQYF
TGCAGCGTTGTATCCCCCCTCCCGGGTCCTCGGGAGCAGTACTTC
>TRBD2|TRBV5-1|TRBJ2-5|few
CASHAAGAGETQYF
TGCGCCAGCCACGCAGCGGGAGCTGGGGAGACCCAGTACTTC
>TRBD1|TRBV12-3/TRBV12-4|TRBJ1-6|-
CASSFLVGTDNSPLHF
TGTGCCAGCAGTTTCCTAGTAGGGACAGATAATTCACCCCTCCACTTT